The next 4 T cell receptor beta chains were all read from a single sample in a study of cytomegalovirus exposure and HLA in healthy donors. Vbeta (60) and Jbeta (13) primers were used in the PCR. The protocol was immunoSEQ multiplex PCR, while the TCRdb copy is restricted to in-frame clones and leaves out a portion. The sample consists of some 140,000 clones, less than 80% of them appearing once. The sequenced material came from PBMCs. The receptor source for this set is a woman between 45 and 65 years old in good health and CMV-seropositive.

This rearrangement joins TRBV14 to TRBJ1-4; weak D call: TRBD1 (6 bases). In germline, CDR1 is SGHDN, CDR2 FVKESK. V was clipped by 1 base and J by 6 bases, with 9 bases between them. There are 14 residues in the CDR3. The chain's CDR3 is CASSQVTGYEKLFF. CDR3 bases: TGTGCCAGCAGCCAAGTCACAGGGTATGAAAAACTGTTTTTT.

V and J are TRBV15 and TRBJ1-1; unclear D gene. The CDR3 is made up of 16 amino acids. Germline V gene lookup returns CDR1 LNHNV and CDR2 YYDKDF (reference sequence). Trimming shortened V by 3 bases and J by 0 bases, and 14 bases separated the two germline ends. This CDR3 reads CATSSGRGEMNTEAFF. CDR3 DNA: TGTGCCACCAGCAGTGGCCGGGGAGAGATGAACACTGAAGCTTTCTTT.

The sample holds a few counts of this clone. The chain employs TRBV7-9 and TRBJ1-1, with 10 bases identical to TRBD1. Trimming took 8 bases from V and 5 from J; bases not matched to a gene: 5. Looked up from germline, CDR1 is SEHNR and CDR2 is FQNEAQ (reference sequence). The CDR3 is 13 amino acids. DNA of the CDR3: TGTGCCAGCCAAGAGGGACAGGGGACTGAAGCTTTCTTT. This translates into CASQEGQGTEAFF.

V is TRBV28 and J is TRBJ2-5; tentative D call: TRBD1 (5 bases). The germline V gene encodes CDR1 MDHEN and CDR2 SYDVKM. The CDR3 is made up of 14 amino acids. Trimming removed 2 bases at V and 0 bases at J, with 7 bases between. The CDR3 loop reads CASSLDSYQETQYF. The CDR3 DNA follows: TGTGCCAGCAGTTTAGACAGCTACCAAGAGACCCAGTACTTC.